The source of this T cell receptor beta chain is a study of response to subunit inactivated influenza vaccine. Study-level results: There was a suggestion from the authors that each seasonal influenza vaccination recruits few new T cells.

This clonotype has at least ten counts. No antigen is known for it. The V end was cut by 4 bases, the J end by 1 base, with 9 bases between. The CDR3 runs 15 residues. The V gene's germline CDR1 is KGHDR and CDR2 SFDVKD. TCRdb used MiXCR to reprocess the RT-PCR reads, holding one entry per CDR3 protein. The sample has some 500,000 distinct CDR3 sequences; more than 15% are singletons. The sequence came from a man in his fifties or sixties who received an inactivated influenza vaccine. The J gene is TRBJ2-2, the V gene TRBV24-1; maybe TRBD2 (7 bases). This specimen consisted of CD4+ T cells sorted from PBMCs, obtained around 25 months after vaccination. CDR3 coding DNA: TGTGCCACCAGTGAGGGGGGGCTGAACACCGGGGAGCTGTTTTTT. It is translated as CATSEGGLNTGELFF.